The rows below give T cell receptor beta chains drawn from one sample of a study of shared clonotypes between healthy human individuals. Assay used: immunoSEQ multiplex PCR; TCRdb lists only in-frame clones, some missing. The table lists 1,400,000 or so clones, around 98.5% of them singletons, with roughly 0.35% in the top ten. The sample taken for sequencing was naive CD4+ T cells sorted from blood. These receptors were taken from a man in his thirties or forties in good health. CDR3s include the opening cysteine and the closing phenylalanine or tryptophan. A D gene is named only where the DNA matches it firmly. Clone size appears in some rows only: once, few, many, or a class for an expanded clone.

TRBV6-5	-	TRBJ1-4	-	TGTGCCAGCAGTCCATCCACAACTAATGAAAAACTGTTTTTT	CASSPSTTNEKLFF
TRBV7-9	-	TRBJ2-7	-	TGTGCCAGCAGCTCGCCTCAGCGGGTGGGGTCCTACGAGCAGTACTTC	CASSSPQRVGSYEQYF
TRBV7-3	-	TRBJ2-7	TRBD2	TGTGCCAGCAGCCAAATAGCGGGAGGGTACGAGCAGTACTTC	CASSQIAGGYEQYF
TRBV7-2	-	TRBJ1-3	-	TGTGCCAGCAGCTTAGTCGGCACCTCTGGAAACACCATATATTTT	CASSLVGTSGNTIYF
TRBV5-5	-	TRBJ1-5	TRBD1	TGTGCCAGCAGCTTTACAGGGGGCTCAGATCAGCCCCAGCATTTT	CASSFTGGSDQPQHF
TRBV5-1	-	TRBJ2-7	-	TGCGCCAGCAGGGCCGGGCCCACCTACGAGCAGTACTTC	CASRAGPTYEQYF
TRBV7-9	-	TRBJ2-5	TRBD2	TGTGCCAGCAGCTTAGGATACGGACTAGCGGGTGAGGAGACCCAGTACTTC	CASSLGYGLAGEETQYF
TRBV28	once	TRBJ2-1	-	TGTGCCAGCATAGATGCGGGTATCAATGAGCAGTTCTTC	CASIDAGINEQFF
TRBV28	-	TRBJ2-3	TRBD2	TGTGCCAGCAGGACGGCTAGCGGGAGCTCCCCAGATACGCAGTATTTT	CASRTASGSSPDTQYF
TRBV30	once	TRBJ2-7	TRBD1	TGTGCCTGGAGCGCGATTGGGACAGCCAGCTACGAGCAGTACTTC	CAWSAIGTASYEQYF
TRBV27	-	TRBJ1-1	-	TGTGCCAGCAGTTTACGGGTCATGAACACTGAAGCTTTCTTT	CASSLRVMNTEAFF
TRBV11-2	once	TRBJ2-7	-	TGTGCCAGTGCCCCGGGACTTTCCTACGAGCAGTACTTC	CASAPGLSYEQYF
TRBV2	-	TRBJ1-4	-	TGTGCCAGCAGAGGGTCTAATGAAAAACTGTTTTTT	CASRGSNEKLFF
TRBV15	-	TRBJ2-2	TRBD2	TGTGCCACCAGCAGAGGGGAGGGCATTGCAGCTTGGGCCGGGGAGCTGTTTTTT	CATSRGEGIAAWAGELFF
TRBV11-2	-	TRBJ2-6	-	TGTGCCAGCAGTTTCCCTGGGGCCAACGTCCTGACTTTC	CASSFPGANVLTF
TRBV6-1	-	TRBJ2-7	-	TGTGCCAGCAGTGAAGCTAAGCCGGGACCGGTCTACGAGCAGTACTTC	CASSEAKPGPVYEQYF
TRBV5-1	-	TRBJ2-7	-	TGCGCCAGCAGCAACCCGGGCCTCCTCTACGAGCAGTACTTC	CASSNPGLLYEQYF
TRBV5-1	-	TRBJ2-7	TRBD2	TGCGCCAGCAGCTTGTTAACTAGCGGCTCCTACGAGCAGTACTTC	CASSLLTSGSYEQYF
TRBV6-1	-	TRBJ1-5	TRBD1	TGTGCCAGCATTAAGGACAGGGGCTATCAGCCCCAGCATTTT	CASIKDRGYQPQHF
TRBV4-3	-	TRBJ2-3	TRBD2	TGCGCCAGCAGCCAATCCGCCAGCGGGAGTGCAGATACGCAGTATTTT	CASSQSASGSADTQYF
TRBV7-6	-	TRBJ2-7	TRBD2	TGTGCCAGCAGCTTAGGTGGGACTAGCGGGAACTACGAGCAGTACTTC	CASSLGGTSGNYEQYF
TRBV7-2	-	TRBJ2-5	-	TGTGCCAGCAGCCGAACACAGGGTTGGGAGACCCAGTACTTC	CASSRTQGWETQYF
TRBV5-1	-	TRBJ1-4	-	TGCGCCAGCAGCCCACCATATGCAACTAATGAAAAACTGTTTTTT	CASSPPYATNEKLFF
TRBV7-9	-	TRBJ2-7	-	TGTGCCAGCAGCTTAGGGGGGCGCGCCTACGAGCAGTACTTC	CASSLGGRAYEQYF
TRBV5-1	-	TRBJ2-1	-	TGCGCCAGCAGCTTGGGGGGTGATCAAAATGAGCAGTTCTTC	CASSLGGDQNEQFF
TRBV10-3	-	TRBJ2-5	TRBD2	TGTGCCATCAGGGAATCTACGAGCGGGGGTTCCTTGGTCCAAGAGACCCAGTACTTC	CAIRESTSGGSLVQETQYF
TRBV4-3	-	TRBJ2-5	-	TGCGCCAGCAGCCAAGATGCGGCAGTGGAGACCCAGTACTTC	CASSQDAAVETQYF
TRBV30	-	TRBJ2-1	-	TGTGCCTGGGGAAGCCGTCACTCCTACAATGAGCAGTTCTTC	CAWGSRHSYNEQFF
TRBV6-1	-	TRBJ2-6	-	TGTGCCAGCAGTGAAAGCGGCACATTAGCCTCTGGGGCCAACGTCCTGACTTTC	CASSESGTLASGANVLTF
TRBV5-4	-	TRBJ2-5	TRBD2	TGTGCCAGCAGCTTGAGCCTAGCGGGAGACCAGACCCAGTACTTC	CASSLSLAGDQTQYF
TRBV6-5	-	TRBJ2-7	TRBD2	TGTGCCAGCAGTTCTACCGGACTAGCCTACGAGCAGTACTTC	CASSSTGLAYEQYF
TRBV6-5	-	TRBJ1-1	TRBD1	TGTGCCAGCAGTTACTCGGGACAGGGGGGCACTGAAGCTTTCTTT	CASSYSGQGGTEAFF
TRBV28	-	TRBJ2-1	TRBD2	TGTGCCAGCAGTTTTCCAGCTAGCGGGAGCAATGAGCAGTTCTTC	CASSFPASGSNEQFF
TRBV6-1	-	TRBJ2-3	TRBD2	TGTGCCAGCAGTGAACTGGGACTAGCGGGAGTCAGTGGAGCACAAGATACGCAGTATTTT	CASSELGLAGVSGAQDTQYF
TRBV11-2	-	TRBJ2-3	TRBD2	TGTGCCAGCAGCAAACCGGGACTAAACACAGATACGCAGTATTTT	CASSKPGLNTDTQYF
TRBV6-5	-	TRBJ2-2	TRBD2	TGTGCCAGCAGTCCCGGGAGGGGCGGGGAGCTGTTTTTT	CASSPGRGGELFF
TRBV9	-	TRBJ2-3	-	TGTGCCAGCAGCGTAGCAAGGAGTAGCACAGATACGCAGTATTTT	CASSVARSSTDTQYF
TRBV7-8	once	TRBJ1-4	-	TGTGCCAGCAGCTGGGGGCTTGTCCCCGAAAAACTGTTTTTT	CASSWGLVPEKLFF
TRBV28	-	TRBJ1-5	-	TGTGCCAGCAGCCGGAGAAGGACCATGGGCAATCAGCCCCAGCATTTT	CASSRRRTMGNQPQHF
TRBV7-6	-	TRBJ2-3	-	TGTGCCAGCAGCTTAGAAGCGCGCACAGATACGCAGTATTTT	CASSLEARTDTQYF
TRBV5-4	-	TRBJ2-2	-	TGTGCCAGCAGCTTGTGGGCCAAGCGGGAGCTGTTTTTT	CASSLWAKRELFF
TRBV18	-	TRBJ2-5	TRBD1	TGTGCCAGCTCACCACTCGACAGGGAAGAGACCCAGTACTTC	CASSPLDREETQYF
TRBV18	-	TRBJ2-1	TRBD1	TGTGCCAGCTCCCCCGGGACAGGGTCCTACAATGAGCAGTTCTTC	CASSPGTGSYNEQFF
TRBV6-5	-	TRBJ2-5	TRBD1	TGTGCCAGCAGTTACCGGGACAGGGTGGAGACCCAGTACTTC	CASSYRDRVETQYF
TRBV18	once	TRBJ1-5	-	TGTGCCAGCTCACCACCGTTCAGGGCAAGTGGTCAGCCCCAGCATTTT	CASSPPFRASGQPQHF
TRBV11-2	-	TRBJ1-4	-	TGTGCCAGCAGCGCGCGAGGGGGATTCAACGAAAAACTGTTTTTT	CASSARGGFNEKLFF
TRBV5-4	-	TRBJ2-7	-	TGTGCCAGCAGCTTGCCACGGCGCGACGAGCAGTACTTC	CASSLPRRDEQYF
TRBV5-1	-	TRBJ2-1	TRBD2	TGCGCCAGCAGCCGTAGCGGGTCCTACAATGAGCAGTTCTTC	CASSRSGSYNEQFF
TRBV7-2	-	TRBJ1-2	-	TGTGCCAGCAGCTTAGGGACAGTGTGTGCCTTC	CASSLGTVCAF
TRBV10-1	-	TRBJ2-5	-	TGCGCCAGCAGTGATTCGATAGGACCGGGGGAGACCCAGTACTTC	CASSDSIGPGETQYF